The 14 T cell receptor beta chains given below trace back to one sample, sequenced in a study of blood T cell repertoires in COVID-19. The data were produced by immunoSEQ multiplex PCR, yet TCRdb's version contains in-frame clones alone and is incomplete. The table includes about 100,000 clones, about 88% detected once. Input material: peripheral blood. These receptor sequences come from a woman older than 75 with acute or convalescent COVID-19.

A single count supports this clone. The chain carries TRBV7-9 and TRBJ2-1; 11 bases are shared with TRBD2. The germline gives CDR1 SEHNR, CDR2 FQNEAQ (reference sequence). Trimming cost V 1 base and J 4 bases; bases outside gene matches: 6. The CDR3 sequence is 17 residues long. For the CDR3, the DNA is TGTGCCAGCAGCTTAGTCTCTAGCGGGAGGCATTACAATGAGCAGTTCTTC. It yields the protein CASSLVSSGRHYNEQFF.

The chain combines TRBV30 with TRBJ2-7, with D possibly matching TRBD1 (5 bases). Germline CDR1 and CDR2: GTSNPN and SVGIG (reference sequence). Trimming pared 0 bases from V and 0 bases from J, leaving 18 bases between. CDR3 size: 17 residues. CDR3 in amino acids: CAWSVNRRGYPSYEQYF. For the CDR3, the DNA is TGTGCCTGGAGTGTAAACCGAAGGGGTTATCCCTCCTACGAGCAGTACTTC.

The chain carries TRBV10-3 and TRBJ2-7; a possible D gene is TRBD2 (5 bases). The CDR3 runs 15 residues. The ends were cut back, 2 bases at V and 2 bases at J, with 13 bases in the middle. Germline V CDR1 and CDR2: ENHRY, SYGVKD. CDR3 protein: CAISETGDEAYEQYF. CDR3 DNA sequence: TGTGCCATCAGTGAGACCGGGGATGAGGCCTACGAGCAGTACTTC.

The rearrangement links TRBV21-1 to TRBJ2-3; TRBD1 is the table's D call and was not checked against the DNA. TRBV21-1 is deemed a pseudogene. CDR3 size: 15 residues. CDR3 loop: CASGGRDEAADTQYF. The CDR3 coding sequence is TGTGCCAGCGGGGGCAGGGATGAAGCGGCAGATACGCAGTATTTT.

This sequence joins TRBV5-8 and TRBJ2-2; unclear D gene. CDR3 length equals 15 residues. CDR1 and CDR2 (germline): SGHTS, YDEGEE. The V end lost 2 bases, the J end lost 2 bases, and 10 bases lay between the germline ends. Here the CDR3 reads CASSFPRFNTGELFF. For the CDR3, the DNA is TGTGCCAGCAGCTTCCCGAGATTTAACACCGGGGAGCTGTTTTTT. The variable domain in full, completed from reference TRBV5-8 and TRBJ2-2, reads EAGVTQSPTHLIKTRGQQATLRCSPISGHTSVYWYQQALGLGLQFLLWYDEGEERNRGNFPPRFSGRQFPNYSSELNVNALELEDSALYLCASSFPRFNTGELFFGEGSRLTVL.

The CDR3, as DNA: TGTGCCAGCAGTTCCTTAGCCAAAAACATTCAGTACTTC. It translates to CASSSLAKNIQYF. V and J are TRBV27 and TRBJ2-4; no clear D. V was clipped by 4 bases and J by 0 bases, with 4 bases between them. The CDR3 runs 13 residues. Germline V gene lookup returns CDR1 MNHEY and CDR2 SMNVEV (reference sequence).

This chain uses TRBV7-8 with TRBJ1-4, with D hard to call. CDR3 size: 15 residues. Germline CDR1 is SGHVS and CDR2 is FQNEAQ. V lost 1 base to trimming and J lost 0 bases, with 6 bases between them. CDR3 residues: CASSLVSTTNEKLFF. The CDR3 bases are TGTGCCAGCAGCTTAGTTTCCACAACTAATGAAAAACTGTTTTTT. The full variable domain, its missing parts supplied by reference TRBV7-8 and TRBJ1-4, is GAGVSQSPRYKVAKRGQDVALRCDPISGHVSLFWYQQALGQGPEFLTYFQNEAQLDKSGLPSDRFFAERPEGSVSTLKIQRTQQEDSAVYLCASSLVSTTNEKLFFGSGTQLSVL.

This chain connects TRBV28 to TRBJ1-1; TRBD1 might be the D (6 bases). The germline CDR1 and CDR2 sequences are MDHEN and SYDVKM. Trimming stripped 6 bases from V and 1 base from J, with 12 bases between. The CDR3 consists of 14 residues. The CDR3 coding sequence is TGTGCCAGCAGGGACAACAGGGAGAACACTGAAGCTTTCTTT. This encodes CASRDNRENTEAFF.

The rearrangement uses TRBV6-2 or TRBV6-3 and TRBJ1-5, with 7 bases matching TRBD1. Germline CDR1 is MNHEY and CDR2 is SVGEGT. The CDR3 covers 16 residues. The trim removed 5 bases at V and 6 bases at J, leaving 13 bases unmatched. The chain's CDR3 is CASSTNKQGYTQPQHF. CDR3 nucleotide sequence: TGTGCCAGCAGTACCAATAAACAGGGGTATACTCAGCCCCAGCATTTT.

This sequence joins TRBV6-5 and TRBJ1-1; D perhaps matches TRBD1 (6 bases). This CDR3 comprises 14 residues. Trimming shortened V by 7 bases and J by 4 bases, and 16 bases separated the two germline ends. Germline loops: CDR1 MNHEY, CDR2 SVGAGI. CDR3: CASKEQGLATEAFF. Written as DNA, the CDR3 is TGTGCCAGCAAAGAACAGGGCCTGGCCACTGAAGCTTTCTTT.

The chain uses TRBV5-1 and TRBJ2-3, with a tentative D call TRBD1 (6 bases). CDR1 is SGHRS, CDR2 YFSETQ, per germline. The CDR3 covers 15 residues. Trimming took off 4 bases at V and 5 bases at J, with 17 bases between the two ends. This chain's CDR3 is CASSIGQPAIDTQYF. For the CDR3, the DNA is TGCGCCAGCAGCATCGGACAGCCAGCAATAGATACGCAGTATTTT. The entire variable domain, with the rest obtained from reference TRBV5-1 and TRBJ2-3, is as follows: KAGVTQTPRYLIKTRGQQVTLSCSPISGHRSVSWYQQTPGQGLQFLFEYFSETQRNKGNFPGRFSGRQFSNSRSEMNVSTLELGDSALYLCASSIGQPAIDTQYFGPGTRLTVL.

The chain couples TRBV19 to TRBJ2-7, with D perhaps matching TRBD2 (6 bases). Germline CDR1 reads LNHDA; CDR2 reads SQIVND (reference sequence). The V gene lost 0 bases and the J gene lost 3 bases, with 15 bases spanning the gap. This CDR3 region has 16 residues. The CDR3 is CASSIDPGTSYYEQYF. Here the CDR3 DNA reads TGTGCCAGTAGTATAGATCCGGGGACTTCGTACTACGAGCAGTACTTC. Based on the CDR3 plus reference TRBV19 and TRBJ2-7, the full variable domain is DGGITQSPKYLFRKEGQNVTLSCEQNLNHDAMYWYRQDPGQGLRLIYYSQIVNDFQKGDIAEGYSVSREKKESFPLTVTSAQKNPTAFYLCASSIDPGTSYYEQYFGPGTRLTVT.

With regard to this clone: At the DNA level, this CDR3 is encoded by other sequences in the same sample as well. J is TRBJ2-3 and V is TRBV7-2; maybe TRBD1 (6 bases). Trimming cost V 0 bases and J 3 bases, with 10 bases left between them. Looked up from germline, CDR1 is SGHTA and CDR2 is FQGNSA. The CDR3 totals 15 residues. DNA of the CDR3: TGTGCCAGCAGCTTAGCTGGGGGCGAGACAGATACGCAGTATTTT. Its translation: CASSLAGGETDTQYF.

V is TRBV6-6 and J is TRBJ2-3; TRBD2 matches at 10 bases. CDR3 size: 13 residues. Losses at the gene ends were 11 bases for V and 1 base for J; bases not matched to a gene: 3. Germline-derived CDR1 and CDR2 are MNHNY and SVGAGI (reference sequence). Here the CDR3 reads CAASGRGTDTQYF. The DNA of the CDR3 is TGTGCCGCGAGCGGGAGGGGCACAGATACGCAGTATTTT.